This T cell receptor (beta chain) was captured in a study of beta chain features in type 1 diabetes. Study-level results: A closer apparent resemblance between naive, central memory and Treg TCRB repertoires was seen in patients than in healthy donors. Fewer insertions but more deletions were seen at VDJ junctions in type 1 diabetes patients. PCR might favor shorter templates, but any such skew would affect patients and controls equally.

Isolated RNA was reverse transcribed in full, so expressed TCRB transcripts were sequenced. TCRdb keeps only in-frame clones here, not all; method: immunoSEQ multiplex PCR. The sample consists of 310,000 or so clones, approximately 10% of them appearing once. This clone occurred a few times. Its specificity is unknown. Heparinised blood was drawn once per donor, averaging around 110 mL. Looked up from germline, CDR1 is SGHNT and CDR2 is YENEEA. The CDR3 consists of 14 residues. V trimming: 5 bases; J trimming: 6 bases; junction bases outside the gene matches: 6. Source material: naive CD4+ T cells from blood. This TCR came from a woman in her twenties or thirties in good health. The chain recombines TRBV11-3 with TRBJ2-3, with 9 positions matching TRBD1. The CDR3 is CASSPGTGLDTQYF. The CDR3 region has the DNA TGTGCCAGCAGCCCAGGGACAGGGTTGGATACGCAGTATTTT.